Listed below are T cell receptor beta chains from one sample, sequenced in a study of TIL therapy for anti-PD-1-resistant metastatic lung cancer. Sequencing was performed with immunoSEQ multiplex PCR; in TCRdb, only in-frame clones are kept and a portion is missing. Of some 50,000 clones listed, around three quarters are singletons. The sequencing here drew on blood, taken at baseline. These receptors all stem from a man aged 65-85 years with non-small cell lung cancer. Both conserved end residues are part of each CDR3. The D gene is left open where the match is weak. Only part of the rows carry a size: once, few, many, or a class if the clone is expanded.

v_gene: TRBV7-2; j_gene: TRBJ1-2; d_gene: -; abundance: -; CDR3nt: TGTGCCAGCAGCTTAGCGCTAGGAGGGTCAGCCTCTGGCTACACCTTC; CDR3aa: CASSLALGGSASGYTF
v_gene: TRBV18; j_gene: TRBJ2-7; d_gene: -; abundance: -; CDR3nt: TGTGCCAGCTCACCACAGAAGCGTTCGACCTACGAGCAGTACTTC; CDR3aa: CASSPQKRSTYEQYF
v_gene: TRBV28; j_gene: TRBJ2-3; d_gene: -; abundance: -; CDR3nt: TGTGCCAGCATCTCCCCCACAGATACGCAGTATTTT; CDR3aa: CASISPTDTQYF
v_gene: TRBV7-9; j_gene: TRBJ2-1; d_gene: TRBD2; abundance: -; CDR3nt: TGTGCCAGCAGCTGGTCCGGGACTAACAATGAGCAGTTCTTC; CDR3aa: CASSWSGTNNEQFF
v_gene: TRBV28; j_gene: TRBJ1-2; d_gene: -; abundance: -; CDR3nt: TGTGCCAGCAGTTTCGGACTACTCTACACCTTC; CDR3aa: CASSFGLLYTF
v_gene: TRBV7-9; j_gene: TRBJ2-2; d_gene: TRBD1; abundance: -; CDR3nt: TGTGCCAGCAACTCCCGGGACAGAAGCACCGGGGAGCTGTTTTTT; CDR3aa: CASNSRDRSTGELFF
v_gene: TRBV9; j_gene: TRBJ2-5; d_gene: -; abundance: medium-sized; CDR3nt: TGTGCCAGCAGCAGAGAGGGGGGGGCGCTCCAAGAGACCCAGTACTTC; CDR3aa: CASSREGGALQETQYF
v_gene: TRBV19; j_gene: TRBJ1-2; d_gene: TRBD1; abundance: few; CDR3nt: TGTGCCAGTAGCGCCCTGGGCAGGGGGAACTATGGCTACACCTTC; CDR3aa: CASSALGRGNYGYTF
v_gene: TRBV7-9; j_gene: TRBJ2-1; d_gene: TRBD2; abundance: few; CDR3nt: TGTGCCAGCAGCTTAGGGATAGCGGGAGAGGATCAGTTCTTC; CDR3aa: CASSLGIAGEDQFF
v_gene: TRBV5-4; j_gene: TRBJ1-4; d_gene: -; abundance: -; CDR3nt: TGTGCCAGCAGCTTGGATGCAACTAATGAAAAACTGTTTTTT; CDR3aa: CASSLDATNEKLFF
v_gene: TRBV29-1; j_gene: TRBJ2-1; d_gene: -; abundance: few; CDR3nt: TGCAGCGTTGAAGTAGCCTATGAGCAGTTCTTC; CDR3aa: CSVEVAYEQFF
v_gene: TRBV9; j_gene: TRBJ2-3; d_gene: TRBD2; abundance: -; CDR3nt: TGTGCCAGCAGCGTATCCCAACCTAGCGGGTGGGTCGCCGGGGCAGATACGCAGTATTTT; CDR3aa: CASSVSQPSGWVAGADTQYF
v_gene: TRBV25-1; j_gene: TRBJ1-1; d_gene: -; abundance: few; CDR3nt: TGTGCCAGCAGTGAAGCCACTGAAGCTTTCTTT; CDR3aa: CASSEATEAFF
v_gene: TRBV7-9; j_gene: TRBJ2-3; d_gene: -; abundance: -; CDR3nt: TGTGCCAGCAGCTGGGTCTCGGATACGCAGTATTTT; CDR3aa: CASSWVSDTQYF
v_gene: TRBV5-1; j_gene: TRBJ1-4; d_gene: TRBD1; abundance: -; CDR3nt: TGCGCCAGCAGGGGACAGACGGGGGAAAAACTGTTTTTT; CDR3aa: CASRGQTGEKLFF
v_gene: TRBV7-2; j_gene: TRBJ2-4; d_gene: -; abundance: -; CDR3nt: TGTGCCAGCAGCTTAGCGCAAGTCGCCAAAAACATTCAGTACTTC; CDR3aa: CASSLAQVAKNIQYF
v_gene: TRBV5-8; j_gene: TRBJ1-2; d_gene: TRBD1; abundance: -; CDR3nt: TGTGCCAGCAGCTTGAGGGACAGGGGGCCGTTTATCCCCTCTAACTATGGCTACACCTTC; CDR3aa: CASSLRDRGPFIPSNYGYTF
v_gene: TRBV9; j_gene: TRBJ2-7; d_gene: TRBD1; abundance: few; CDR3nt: TGTGCCAGCAGCGTAGAAGAGGGGGCGACTTACGAGCAGTACTTC; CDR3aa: CASSVEEGATYEQYF
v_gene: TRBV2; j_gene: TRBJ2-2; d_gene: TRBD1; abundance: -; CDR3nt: TGTGCCAGCAATACAGGGGTTCCCGGGGAGCTGTTTTTT; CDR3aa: CASNTGVPGELFF
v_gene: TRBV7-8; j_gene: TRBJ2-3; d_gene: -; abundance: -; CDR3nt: TGTGCCAGCAGCAAGGACAGCCTTGAGGATACGCAGTATTTT; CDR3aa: CASSKDSLEDTQYF
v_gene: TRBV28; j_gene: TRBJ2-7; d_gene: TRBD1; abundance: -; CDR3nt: TGTGCCAGCCGCGGACAGGTCTACGAGCAGTACTTC; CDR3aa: CASRGQVYEQYF
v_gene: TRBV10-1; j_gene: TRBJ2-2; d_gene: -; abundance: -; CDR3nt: TGCGCCAGAAGTGACCGTTTGAACACCGGGGAGCTGTTTTTT; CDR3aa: CARSDRLNTGELFF
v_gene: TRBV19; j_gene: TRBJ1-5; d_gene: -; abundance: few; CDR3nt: TGTGCCAGTAGTACCCCCCCCGGGCAGCAGCCCCAGCATTTT; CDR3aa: CASSTPPGQQPQHF
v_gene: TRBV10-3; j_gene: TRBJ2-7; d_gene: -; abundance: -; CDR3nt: TGTGCCATCAGAGACCAGGGATCCTACGAGCAGTACTTC; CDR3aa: CAIRDQGSYEQYF
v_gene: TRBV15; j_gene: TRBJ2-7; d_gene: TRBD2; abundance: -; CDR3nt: TGTGCCACCAGCAGAGATCGGCTTGTTGGCGGGAGCAAATTC; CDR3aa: CATSRDRLVGGSKF
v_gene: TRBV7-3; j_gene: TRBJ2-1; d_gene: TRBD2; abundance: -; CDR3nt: TGTGCCAGCAGCAAAGCGGGAGGAATGTACAATGAGCAGTTCTTC; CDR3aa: CASSKAGGMYNEQFF
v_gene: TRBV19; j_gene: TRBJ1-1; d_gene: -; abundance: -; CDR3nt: TGTGCCAGTAGTATCCGGGGGAACACTGAAGCTTTCTTT; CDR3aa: CASSIRGNTEAFF
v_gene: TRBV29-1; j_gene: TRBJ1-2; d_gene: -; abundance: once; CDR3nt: TGCAGCGTTGATCTACAAACCCTGGGTGGCTACACCTTC; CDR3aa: CSVDLQTLGGYTF
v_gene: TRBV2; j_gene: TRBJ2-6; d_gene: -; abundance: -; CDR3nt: TGTGCCAGCAGTGGCGTGTCTGGGGCCAACGTCCTGACTTTC; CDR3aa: CASSGVSGANVLTF